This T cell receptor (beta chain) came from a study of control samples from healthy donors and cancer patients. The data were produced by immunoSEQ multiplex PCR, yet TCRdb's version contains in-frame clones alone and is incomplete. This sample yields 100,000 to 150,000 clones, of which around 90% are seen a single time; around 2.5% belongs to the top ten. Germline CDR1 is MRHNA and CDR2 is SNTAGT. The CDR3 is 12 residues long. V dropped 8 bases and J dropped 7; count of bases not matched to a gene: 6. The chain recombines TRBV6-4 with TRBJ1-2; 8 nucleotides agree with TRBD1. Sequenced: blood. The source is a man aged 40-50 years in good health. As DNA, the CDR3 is TGTGCCAGCCCCCCGACAGGGGTTGGCTACACCTTC. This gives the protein CASPPTGVGYTF.